This is a list of T cell receptor beta chains from one sample in a study of T-cell memory formation after mild COVID-19. Via MiXCR, TCRdb re-called the 5' RACE reads, giving one row per CDR3 protein. The repertoire includes roughly 130,000 distinct CDR3 sequences, 16% of them detected once, and 14% sits in the top ten. Specimen: PBMCs or a T cell subset sorted from them (not recorded which). The receptor source for this set is an adult woman who had mild COVID-19 (a few samples of this study predate the infection). Cell type and time point are not known. Both conserved end residues are part of each CDR3. The D gene is left open where the match is weak. Clone sizes are given selectively: once, few, many, or a class where the clone is expanded.

v_gene,d_gene,j_gene,abundance,CDR3nt,CDR3aa
TRBV4-1,-,TRBJ1-2,few,TGCGCCAGCAGCCAAGCTCCAGGACAGCCCCCCTATGGCTACACCTTC,CASSQAPGQPPYGYTF
TRBV14,-,TRBJ2-1,few,TGTGCCAGCAGCCCCCGCAGGGGCAACTCCTACAATGAGCAGTTCTTC,CASSPRRGNSYNEQFF
TRBV5-1,-,TRBJ2-1,-,TGCGCCAGCAGCCCTGGACTTTTCTACAATGAGCAGTTCTTC,CASSPGLFYNEQFF
TRBV6-6,-,TRBJ2-1,few,TGTGCCAGCGGACTGGGGGCTCTCGGGGACAATGAGCAGTTCTTC,CASGLGALGDNEQFF
TRBV6-2/TRBV6-3,TRBD1,TRBJ2-6,-,TGTGCCAGCAGTTGGGACAGGGGGGGACCTGGGGCCAACGTCCTGACTTTC,CASSWDRGGPGANVLTF
TRBV12-3/TRBV12-4,-,TRBJ1-5,few,TGTGCCAGCAGTCCAGGGGCCTACAGGGCCCAGCATTTT,CASSPGAYRAQHF
TRBV20-1,-,TRBJ1-5,few,TGCAGTGCTAGAGATGGAGAGGGTTGGAATCAGCCCCAGCATTTT,CSARDGEGWNQPQHF
TRBV4-3,-,TRBJ2-5,-,TGCGCCAGCAGCCAAGACTCCAGGCTCCAAGAGACCCAGTACTTC,CASSQDSRLQETQYF
TRBV5-4,-,TRBJ2-5,-,TGTGCCAGCAGCACAAGGACCCAATACCAAGAGACCCAGTACTTC,CASSTRTQYQETQYF
TRBV25-1,TRBD1,TRBJ2-5,-,TGTGCCAGCAGGGACACGTTATTTACAGGGGGCCAAGAGACCCAGTACTTC,CASRDTLFTGGQETQYF
TRBV5-6,TRBD2,TRBJ2-2,few,TGTGCCAGCAGCTTGGTCGCGGGAGCCGGGGAGCTGTTTTTT,CASSLVAGAGELFF
TRBV29-1,-,TRBJ2-3,-,TGCAGCGTTGACACTGAGGGGCCGACAGATACGCAGTATTTT,CSVDTEGPTDTQYF
TRBV30,-,TRBJ2-1,-,TGTGCCTGGAAAGCGAGCGGTGGTGAGCAGTTCTTC,CAWKASGGEQFF
TRBV4-1,-,TRBJ2-1,-,TGCGCCAGCAGCCTTCAGGACGCCAGCTCCTACAATGAGCAGTTCTTC,CASSLQDASSYNEQFF
TRBV24-1,-,TRBJ2-1,-,TGTGCCACCAGTGATCGCCGGGACAGGGGCCTTGTAGCGGGAGTTACAAACCGTGAGCAGTTCTTC,CATSDRRDRGLVAGVTNREQFF
TRBV4-1,-,TRBJ2-7,few,TGCGCCAGCAGCCAAGGCTTTAATAGGCCCTCCTACGAGCAGTACTTC,CASSQGFNRPSYEQYF
TRBV11-3,-,TRBJ2-7,-,TGTGCCAGCAGACACATCTACGAGCAGTACTTC,CASRHIYEQYF
TRBV7-8,TRBD1,TRBJ1-2,few,TGTGCCAGCAGCTTAGTGGGGACAGGGGATGGCTACACCTTC,CASSLVGTGDGYTF
TRBV11-3,-,TRBJ2-5,-,TGTGCCAGCAGCTTAGCAGGGAGTACAGAGACCCAGTACTTC,CASSLAGSTETQYF
TRBV18,TRBD1,TRBJ2-7,many,TGTGCCAGCTCAATACAGGGGGCCTACGAGCAGTACTTC,CASSIQGAYEQYF
TRBV20-1,-,TRBJ2-3,-,TGCAGTGCTAGCGGAGGGAGGAGCCCAGATACGCAGTATTTT,CSASGGRSPDTQYF
TRBV9,TRBD1,TRBJ1-2,-,TGTGCCAGCAGCGTAAACAGGGGGTTTGACTATGGCTACACCTTC,CASSVNRGFDYGYTF
TRBV14,-,TRBJ2-5,-,TGTGCCAGCAGCCAAGGAAGGGGGGTTCAAGAGACCCAGTACTTC,CASSQGRGVQETQYF
TRBV7-2,-,TRBJ2-3,-,TGTGCCAGCACCCACAGCACAGATACGCAGTATTTT,CASTHSTDTQYF
TRBV15,-,TRBJ1-4,few,TGTGCCACCAGCAGAGAACGGACGTCTAATGAAAAACTGTTTTTT,CATSRERTSNEKLFF
TRBV12-3/TRBV12-4,TRBD1,TRBJ1-2,few,TGTGCCAGCAGTTTGGGGTGGGACAGTCCAAGAAATGGCTACACCTTC,CASSLGWDSPRNGYTF
TRBV14,-,TRBJ1-2,few,TGTGCCAGCAGCCTTCGGGACGCAACGGGCTACACCTTC,CASSLRDATGYTF
TRBV6-5,-,TRBJ1-1,few,TGTGCCAGCAGCTACTCCGGGACGGTGAACACTGAAGCTTTCTTT,CASSYSGTVNTEAFF
TRBV11-2,-,TRBJ1-1,-,TGTGCCAGCAGCTTCCAGTCTCGGAGGGCTTTCTTT,CASSFQSRRAFF
TRBV5-1,-,TRBJ2-5,few,TGCGCCAGCAGCAGACAGGAGCCCTTTAAAGAGACCCAGTACTTC,CASSRQEPFKETQYF
TRBV12-3/TRBV12-4,-,TRBJ1-3,-,TGTGCCAGCAGTTCCGGGACCTGGCTTCGATCTGGAAACACCATATATTTT,CASSSGTWLRSGNTIYF
TRBV11-2,-,TRBJ2-1,-,TGTGCCAGCAGCTTAGACCACGGGATGTCGGGCCCCAAAAACTTC,CASSLDHGMSGPKNF
TRBV11-1,-,TRBJ2-1,-,TGTGCCAGCAGCTTACAAGCTTACACCTACAATGAGCAGTTCTTC,CASSLQAYTYNEQFF
TRBV5-4,TRBD2,TRBJ2-1,-,TGTGCCAGCAGCTCCACTAGCGTGGGCTACAATGAGCAGTTCTTC,CASSSTSVGYNEQFF
TRBV12-3/TRBV12-4,-,TRBJ2-1,few,TGTGCCAGCAGTTGGGATACTTACAATGAGCAGTTCTTC,CASSWDTYNEQFF
TRBV12-3/TRBV12-4,TRBD2,TRBJ2-5,-,TGTGCCAGCAGTTTCCCGCCTAGCGGGGACTTCCGGGACTGGGAGACCCAGTACTTC,CASSFPPSGDFRDWETQYF
TRBV6-5,-,TRBJ2-2,-,TGTGCCAGCAGTTCCAGGCGAGCGGGCGGGGAGCTGTTTTTT,CASSSRRAGGELFF